This record looks at one TCR beta chain sequence and its context. Its antigen is undetermined. Healthy Caucasian individuals from Russia aged roughly 6 to 90 served as donors. Samples each had at least 5 micrograms of total RNA extracted. The sample belongs to a study of blood T cells in healthy people across ages. The study, taken as a whole, reports: Considered underestimates were the diversity estimates obtained from one million T cells. In older individuals, TCR beta diversity per million T cells was lower, falling roughly linearly with age.

Together with a sample-barcoded 5' primer, a J-beta primer mix was included in a second PCR lasting about 6 to 11 cycles. TCRdb reprocessed the 5' RACE reads via MiXCR and lists one record per CDR3 protein. The table has roughly 860,000 distinct CDR3 sequences, roughly 60% seen once; the top ten hold around 30%. The V gene's germline CDR1 is SGDLS and CDR2 YYNGEE. There are 15 residues in the CDR3. The ends were cut back, 4 bases at V and 7 bases at J, with 21 bases in the middle. The sequencing sample was made of blood. The chain joins TRBV9 to TRBJ2-7, with TRBD2 as a possible D gene (5 bases). This TCR came from a man younger than 45 in good health. The CDR3 DNA reads TGTGCCAGCAGCCTGGAATCGCGCGGGTTTAATGAGCAGTACTTC. Its protein product is CASSLESRGFNEQYF.